The 22 T cell receptor beta chains below come from one sample, sequenced in a study of cytomegalovirus exposure and HLA in healthy donors. Libraries were prepared by immunoSEQ multiplex PCR; TCRdb keeps only in-frame clonotypes and omits some of them. The sample yields 150,000 to 180,000 clones, around 83% seen once. Sequencing input: PBMCs. The receptors derive from a human donor in good health.

The J gene is TRBJ2-7, the V gene TRBV11-2; TRBD2 matches at 7 bases. The CDR3 has 15 amino acids. Germline values: CDR1 SGHAT, CDR2 FQNNGV. V was pared by 1 base and J by 1 base, with 4 bases of the junction left unmatched. The CDR3 protein is CASSLGAGISYEQYF. CDR3 nucleotide sequence: TGTGCCAGCAGCTTAGGAGCGGGGATATCCTACGAGCAGTACTTC.

J is TRBJ1-2 and V is TRBV7-6; 10 nucleotides line up with TRBD1. Germline V gene lookup returns CDR1 SGHVS and CDR2 FNYEAQ. The CDR3 has 15 residues. The V gene end was trimmed by 3 bases and the J gene end by 7 bases; junction bases not matched to a gene: 8. In DNA, the CDR3 is TGTGCCAGCAGCTTGACCCCGGGACAGGGGATTGGCTACACCTTC. It translates to CASSLTPGQGIGYTF. Filled out from reference TRBV7-6 and TRBJ1-2, the complete variable domain reads GAGVSQSPRYKVTKRGQDVALRCDPISGHVSLYWYRQALGQGPEFLTYFNYEAQQDKSGLPNDRFSAERPEGSISTLTIQRTEQRDSAMYRCASSLTPGQGIGYTFGSGTRLTVV.

This clone was recorded a few times. The chain carries TRBV6-4 and TRBJ2-2; tentative D call: TRBD1 (6 bases). Germline CDR1 is MRHNA and CDR2 is SNTAGT. The CDR3 runs to 13 residues. V lost 4 bases and J lost 3, with 6 bases in between. This CDR3 is CASSGTDTGELFF. The CDR3 coding sequence is TGTGCCAGCAGTGGGACAGACACCGGGGAGCTGTTTTTT.

The V and J genes are TRBV5-4 and TRBJ2-7, with a weak D call TRBD2 (6 bases). Germline V gene lookup returns CDR1 SGHNT and CDR2 YYREEE (reference sequence). Trimming took off 0 bases at V and 2 bases at J, with 12 bases between the two ends. The CDR3 spans 15 residues. The chain's CDR3 is CASSLGGDGTYEQYF. The CDR3 DNA reads TGTGCCAGCAGCTTGGGGGGGGACGGAACCTACGAGCAGTACTTC.

The V call is TRBV11-2, the J call TRBJ2-7; weak D call: TRBD2 (6 bases). The CDR3 is made up of 14 amino acids. Germline V gene data show CDR1 as SGHAT and CDR2 as FQNNGV. Trimming took off 1 base at V and 5 bases at J, with 12 bases between the two ends. CDR3 sequence reads: CASSLGGTLDEQYF. CDR3 bases: TGTGCCAGCAGCTTAGGGGGGACTCTGGACGAGCAGTACTTC.

The chain carries TRBV5-6 and TRBJ1-2, with D possibly matching TRBD1 (5 bases). The CDR3 is 16 residues long. CDR1 and CDR2 from the germline V gene are SGHDT and YYEEEE. Trimming cost V 5 bases and J 3 bases, with 20 bases left between them. The CDR3 sequence: CASRSGYPGSDYGYTF. The CDR3 DNA reads as TGTGCCAGCAGGTCAGGTTACCCAGGGTCTGACTATGGCTACACCTTC.

This clone was picked up one time. The chain has TRBV4-3 and TRBJ2-7, with 11 bases lining up with TRBD2. The junction had 5 bases not matched to a gene; V was cut back by 1 base and J by 6 bases. CDR1 LGHNA and CDR2 YSLEER come from the germline V gene. The CDR3 runs 15 residues. CDR3 region: CASSQVAGGFGEQYF. CDR3 DNA: TGCGCCAGCAGCCAAGTAGCGGGGGGGTTTGGCGAGCAGTACTTC.

The chain is built from TRBV2 and TRBJ2-7; a weak D match, TRBD2 (5 bases). The CDR3 totals 15 residues. Looked up from germline, CDR1 is SNHLY and CDR2 is FYNNEI. CDR3 DNA sequence: TGTGCAGTTGCGGCGGGCCGATTGGGAACCTACGAGCAGTACTTC. The encoded protein is CAVAAGRLGTYEQYF.

The chain carries TRBV15 and TRBJ2-5, with a possible D match to TRBD1 (6 bases). Germline V gene lookup returns CDR1 LNHNV and CDR2 YYDKDF (reference sequence). Between the trimmed V and J ends, which lost 1 base and 2 bases, there was a span of 8 bases. This CDR3 contains 14 residues. CDR3 nucleotide sequence: TGTGCCACCAGCAGAGGGGACACTCAAGAGACCCAGTACTTC. This encodes CATSRGDTQETQYF.

The chain combines TRBV7-9 with TRBJ1-3, with D hard to call. Between the trimmed V and J ends, which lost 1 base and 4 bases, there was a span of 11 bases. Germline V gene lookup returns CDR1 SEHNR and CDR2 FQNEAQ (reference sequence). This CDR3 region has 15 residues. CDR3 in amino acids: CASSLDRFRGNTIYF. In DNA form, the CDR3 reads TGTGCCAGCAGCTTAGATCGTTTCCGGGGAAACACCATATATTTT.

The rearrangement links TRBV5-6 to TRBJ1-1, with 7 bases aligning to TRBD1. The length of the CDR3 is 13 residues. V was clipped by 0 bases and J by 11 bases; unmatched bases: 7. Germline V gene sequence: CDR1 SGHDT, CDR2 YYEEEE. The CDR3: CASSLGQGVHAFF. Written as DNA, the CDR3 is TGTGCCAGCAGCTTGGGACAGGGAGTACATGCTTTCTTT.

The CDR3 region has the DNA TGTGCCGCAGGGGTCTCGTACGAGCAGTACTTC. Protein sequence: CAAGVSYEQYF. The chain is built from TRBV6-5 and TRBJ2-7; a possible D gene is TRBD1 (6 bases). Germline V gene lookup returns CDR1 MNHEY and CDR2 SVGAGI. The V and J ends lost 11 bases and 4 bases respectively, with 12 bases between them. The CDR3 is 11 residues long.

The chain uses TRBV6-5 and TRBJ2-3; maybe TRBD1 (6 bases). This CDR3 region has 14 residues. From germline, CDR1 is MNHEY and CDR2 SVGAGI. V gave up 2 bases and J gave up 0 bases, with 6 bases separating them. The CDR3 protein is CASSYQGSTDTQYF. The CDR3 nucleotides read TGTGCCAGCAGTTACCAGGGGAGCACAGATACGCAGTATTTT.

This sequence joins TRBV15 and TRBJ2-7, with 7 bases lining up with TRBD1. The length of the CDR3 is 15 residues. CDR1 is LNHNV, CDR2 YYDKDF, per germline (reference sequence). The V gene end was trimmed by 1 base and the J gene end by 2 bases; junction bases not matched to a gene: 5. The CDR3 loop reads CATSRGQQGTYEQYF. CDR3 sequence (DNA): TGTGCCACCAGCAGAGGTCAACAGGGGACCTACGAGCAGTACTTC.

This clone was recorded a few times. This rearrangement joins TRBV5-4 to TRBJ1-2; 8 positions match TRBD1. Germline CDR1 and CDR2: SGHNT and YYREEE (reference sequence). The CDR3 is made up of 15 amino acids. V shed 5 bases, J shed 4 bases, and the junction held 10 bases outside the gene matches. In nucleotides, the CDR3 is TGTGCCAGCAGGTCCGCAGGGGGCCAGCCCTATGGCTACACCTTC. Its translation: CASRSAGGQPYGYTF.

This clone was seen more than once but under ten times. V is TRBV29-1 and J is TRBJ1-2, with 7 positions matching TRBD1. Germline V gene lookup returns CDR1 SQVTM and CDR2 ANQGSEA. With 3 bases clipped from V and 1 base from J, the junction kept 2 bases outside the gene matches. This CDR3 contains 13 residues. The CDR3 here is CSVEDRHNYGYTF. CDR3 bases: TGCAGCGTTGAGGACAGGCATAACTATGGCTACACCTTC.

This clone was detected only once. The chain uses TRBV7-9 and TRBJ1-1; no firm D call. Germline V gene sequence: CDR1 SEHNR, CDR2 FQNEAQ (reference sequence). V was pared by 5 bases and J by 1 base, with 11 bases between. The CDR3 extends over 14 amino acids. CDR3 in amino acids: CASSQPGRNTEAFF. CDR3 coding DNA: TGTGCCAGCAGCCAGCCAGGCCGGAACACTGAAGCTTTCTTT.

This clone appeared once. The chain carries TRBV28 and TRBJ2-1, with a weak D call TRBD2 (6 bases). Germline-derived CDR1 and CDR2 are MDHEN and SYDVKM. The V and J ends lost 2 bases and 4 bases respectively, with 9 bases between them. The CDR3 sequence is 14 residues long. This CDR3 is CASSLRERYNEQFF. The CDR3 bases are TGTGCCAGCAGTTTACGGGAGAGATACAATGAGCAGTTCTTC.

This chain links TRBV28 with TRBJ2-7; D unresolved. Deletions cut 8 bases from V and 0 bases from J, with 8 bases between. The CDR3 has 12 amino acids. Germline values: CDR1 MDHEN, CDR2 SYDVKM. CDR3 DNA: TGTGCCAGCGCGAGGAGCTCCTACGAGCAGTACTTC. Amino acid sequence: CASARSSYEQYF.

This rearrangement joins TRBV15 to TRBJ1-2; D is unresolved. Trimming took off 1 base at V and 2 bases at J, with 11 bases between the two ends. CDR1 is LNHNV, CDR2 YYDKDF, per germline (reference sequence). This CDR3 has 15 amino acids. The DNA of the CDR3 is TGTGCCACCAGCAGAGCAAGCCAAGCGAACTATGGCTACACCTTC. It yields the protein CATSRASQANYGYTF.

The chain recombines TRBV13 with TRBJ1-1; TRBD1 matches 9 bases. The germline V gene encodes CDR1 PRHDT and CDR2 FYEKMQ (reference sequence). Losses at the gene ends were 4 bases for V and 1 base for J; bases not matched to a gene: 4. CDR3 length: 15 residues. CDR3 amino acids: CASSSGTGRNTEAFF. CDR3 coding DNA: TGTGCCAGCAGCTCGGGGACAGGGAGGAACACTGAAGCTTTCTTT.

The rearrangement joins TRBV2 to TRBJ2-5, with D possibly being TRBD1 (6 bases). Germline CDR1 is SNHLY and CDR2 is FYNNEI. The length of the CDR3 is 16 residues. The V gene lost 7 bases and the J gene lost 3 bases, with 21 bases spanning the gap. The CDR3 region has the DNA TGTGCCAGCACACTTATCGGGACACTAAAGGAAGAGACCCAGTACTTC. Its protein is CASTLIGTLKEETQYF.